This is a list of T cell receptor beta chains from one sample in a study of CD4 T cell repertoires in COVID-19. Here immunoSEQ multiplex PCR was the method, and the copy in TCRdb shows in-frame clones only, minus some. Of under 2,000 clones listed, approximately 16% are singletons. For these TCRs, the target antigens are not known. This material consisted of memory CD4+ T cells, cultured in vitro, taken after recovery from COVID-19. These receptors all come from a human donor who had COVID-19. Both conserved end residues are part of each CDR3. D genes are given only for firm matches. The size entry is marked missing in some rows and otherwise reads once, few, many or a size class.

j_call d_call clone_size cdr3_length v_call cdr3_nt cdr3_aa
TRBJ2-5 - medium-sized 15 TRBV11-3 TGTGCCAGCAGCTTAGGCGGTCCCCAGGGGGAGACCCAGTACTTC CASSLGGPQGETQYF
TRBJ1-4 - medium-sized 15 TRBV19 TGTGCCAGTAACCCAGGACAGACCTCTAATGAAAAACTGTTTTTT CASNPGQTSNEKLFF
TRBJ1-6 - few 15 TRBV5-5 TGTGCCAGCAGCTTGTTGGGGAAGGCCTATTCACCCCTCCACTTT CASSLLGKAYSPLHF
TRBJ2-7 - medium-sized 15 TRBV5-1 TGCGCCAGCAGCTTGGCCGCAGGGGAGGTCTACGAGCAGTACTTC CASSLAAGEVYEQYF
TRBJ2-5 TRBD2 - 13 TRBV12-3/TRBV12-4 TGTGCCACTAGCGGGGGGCTCCAAGAGACCCAGTACTTC CATSGGLQETQYF
TRBJ1-1 - large 13 TRBV24-1 TGTGCCACCAGTGATGGGGGACTTCCTGAAGCTTTCTTT CATSDGGLPEAFF
TRBJ2-1 - - 12 TRBV12-3/TRBV12-4 TGTGCCAGCATCCCGGCTTCTAATGAGCAGTTCTTC CASIPASNEQFF
TRBJ1-6 - - 14 TRBV11-2 TGTGCCAGCAGCTTGGCCCTGTTTAACTCACCCCTCCACTTT CASSLALFNSPLHF
TRBJ1-1 - large 13 TRBV7-6 TGTGCCAGCAGCAGGTTTCTGAACACTGAAGCTTTCTTT CASSRFLNTEAFF
TRBJ2-3 TRBD2 medium-sized 13 TRBV10-3 TGTGCCACCTTGAGGGAGGGGACAGATACGCAGTATTTT CATLREGTDTQYF
TRBJ1-2 TRBD1 - 14 TRBV6-5 TGTGCCAGCACTCCCGGGACAGGCGCGTCTGGCTACACCTTC CASTPGTGASGYTF